This TCR beta chain comes out of a study of control samples from healthy donors and cancer patients. Clones were read by immunoSEQ multiplex PCR, and TCRdb kept only the in-frame ones, dropping some. Among roughly 120,000 clones, around 89% were seen once, and the ten largest hold 3.5% to 4.5%. J lost 2 bases, V lost 5 bases, and 33 bases had no gene match. This CDR3 region has 24 residues. Germline V gene lookup returns CDR1 SGHDN and CDR2 FVKESK. The chain has TRBV14 and TRBJ2-3; 8 bases are a match to TRBD1. The specimen was PBMCs. This sequence was found in a woman aged 55-69 years with lung cancer. CDR3 nucleotides: TGTGCCAGCAGCTCGCGTGAGGGACAGGAGTATAAGGAGTTGGTTGGGGTGGTCACAGATACGCAGTATTTT. It codes for CASSSREGQEYKELVGVVTDTQYF. Using reference TRBV14 and TRBJ2-3 for the parts outside the CDR3, the full variable domain is EAGVTQFPSHSVIEKGQTVTLRCDPISGHDNLYWYRRVMGKEIKFLLHFVKESKQDESGMPNNRFLAERTGGTYSTLKVQPAELEDSGVYFCASSSREGQEYKELVGVVTDTQYFGPGTRLTVL.